This T cell receptor beta chain comes out of a study of CD4 T cells in relation to SARS-CoV-2 and coronaviruses. The overall study: PBMCs were cultured with antigen for about eleven days before TCR beta sequencing. Crossreactive spike epitopes shared across donors were mapped to their HLA restriction.

TCRdb keeps only in-frame clones here, not all; method: immunoSEQ multiplex PCR. The sample lists tens of thousands of clones; around 79% were seen once. Concerning this clone itself: The antigen is not known.

Unexposed donor CD4+ T cells date from 2011-2018, before the COVID-19 pandemic. Isolation of CD4+ T cells took place after less than 13 days in culture. As cell numbers allowed, unexposed-donor CD4+ T cells faced SARS-CoV-2 S/N and four cold-coronavirus spikes. The TCR was taken from a human donor in good health. Material for sequencing was CD4+ T cells from PBMCs, cultured in vitro.

CDR3 amino acids: CASSFTGNEQFF. The CDR3 DNA reads TGTGCCAGCAGTTTTACAGGGAATGAGCAGTTCTTC. The chain couples TRBV6-6 to TRBJ2-1, with D perhaps matching TRBD1 (6 bases). CDR3 length equals 12 residues. Germline V gives CDR1 MNHNY, CDR2 SVGAGI (reference sequence). V dropped 4 bases and J dropped 7 bases, with 8 bases sitting between them.